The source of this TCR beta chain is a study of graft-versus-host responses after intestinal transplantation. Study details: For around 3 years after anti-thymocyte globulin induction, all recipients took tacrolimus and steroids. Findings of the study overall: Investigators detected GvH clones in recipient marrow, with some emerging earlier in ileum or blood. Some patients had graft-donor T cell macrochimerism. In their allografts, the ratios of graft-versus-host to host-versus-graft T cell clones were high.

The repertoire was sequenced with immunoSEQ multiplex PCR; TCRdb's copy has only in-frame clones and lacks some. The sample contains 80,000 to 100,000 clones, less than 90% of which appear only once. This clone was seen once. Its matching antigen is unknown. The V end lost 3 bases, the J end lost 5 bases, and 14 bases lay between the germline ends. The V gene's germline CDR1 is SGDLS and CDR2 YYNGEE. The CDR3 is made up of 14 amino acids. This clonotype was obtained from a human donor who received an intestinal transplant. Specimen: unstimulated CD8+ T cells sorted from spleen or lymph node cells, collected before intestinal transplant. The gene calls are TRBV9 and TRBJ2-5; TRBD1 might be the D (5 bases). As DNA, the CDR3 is TGTGCCAGCAGCGGCGGTGGGGCGCGGGAGACCCAGTACTTC. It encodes CASSGGGARETQYF.